This T cell receptor (beta chain) derives from a study of blood T cells in healthy people across ages. The ends were cut back, 4 bases at V and 0 bases at J, with 12 bases in the middle. Germline-derived CDR1 and CDR2 are SQVTM and ANQGSEA. The CDR3 runs 14 residues. Then a second PCR, running about 7 to 11 cycles, was carried out with a sample-barcoded 5' primer and a J-beta primer mix. TCRdb analysed the 5' RACE reads with MiXCR anew, one entry per CDR3 protein. Among 1,800,000 or so distinct CDR3 sequences listed, roughly two fifths were seen once. This receptor was identified in a human donor in good health. This chain connects TRBV29-1 to TRBJ1-1, with no clear D. The specimen was blood. For the CDR3, the DNA is TGCAGCGTTGCTGGGCAGGACTTGAACACTGAAGCTTTCTTT. Amino acids: CSVAGQDLNTEAFF.